This record looks at one T cell receptor beta chain sequence and its context. Its antigen is as yet unknown. There are 16 residues in the CDR3. The germline gives CDR1 SGHRS, CDR2 YFSETQ. Trimming took off 0 bases at V and 5 bases at J, with 14 bases between the two ends. These data belong to a study of cytomegalovirus exposure and HLA in healthy donors. As for the study in general: Researchers previously reported finding fewer than 140 million unique TCR beta sequences from 170 million or so T cells.

Findings and caveats of the study: Later work showed greater clonal expansion in HLA-associated TCR beta chains than in equally common others. In a later analysis, approximately 18,000 TCR beta sequences were associated with HLA alleles at 0.05 false discovery rate.

PCR primers comprised 60 Vbeta and 13 Jbeta primers. The method was immunoSEQ multiplex PCR; TCRdb's version includes in-frame clones alone and lacks a portion of them. This sample carries about 140,000 clones, around 85% of them seen once, and the ten largest clones take about 10%. The chain joins TRBV5-1 to TRBJ1-4; TRBD1 is a possible D gene (5 bases). What was sequenced was PBMCs. This sequence originates from a woman aged 50 to 60 in good health and CMV-seropositive. The CDR3 region is CASSLAKGAQNEKLFF. CDR3 bases: TGCGCCAGCAGCTTGGCCAAAGGGGCGCAGAATGAAAAACTGTTTTTT.